A selection of T cell receptor beta chains follows, all from one sample in a study of blood T cell repertoires in COVID-19. Method: immunoSEQ multiplex PCR; TCRdb's copy keeps in-frame clones and lacks some. The table has about 250,000 clones, about 86% seen once. Sequencing was done on a sample of peripheral blood. These receptors were taken from a man aged 50 to 59 with active or convalescent COVID-19. Both conserved end residues are part of each CDR3.

V gene	J gene	CDR3 protein
TRBV24-1	TRBJ1-1	CATSEPYRDEAFF
TRBV19	TRBJ2-7	CASSPTLDYEQYF
TRBV7-2	TRBJ2-7	CASSAQGQGNEQYF
TRBV29-1	TRBJ2-2	CSVVRGTGELFF
TRBV19	TRBJ1-2	CASSPSGGREGGYTF
TRBV6-5	TRBJ2-1	CASGEGPYNEQFF
TRBV2	TRBJ1-5	CASSEALGSNQPQHF
TRBV7-2	TRBJ2-3	CASSRRLASDTQYF
TRBV5-1	TRBJ2-5	CASSLQGPETQYF
TRBV7-9	TRBJ1-6	CASSRGTGPNSPLHF
TRBV19	TRBJ1-4	CASTVLGTGEEKLFF
TRBV11-3	TRBJ2-7	CASSSTGDEQYF
TRBV28	TRBJ2-7	CASSLQSSRAGPYEQYF
TRBV23-1	TRBJ1-3	CASSPPLTGFSGNTIYF
TRBV13	TRBJ1-2	CASSFRGASDYGYTF
TRBV4-3	TRBJ2-2	CASSRRIGTALNTGELFF
TRBV9	TRBJ2-2	CASSVGGNTGELFF
TRBV30	TRBJ2-2	CAWSVGGVNWELFF
TRBV3-1/TRBV3-2	TRBJ1-6	CASSQEGQPIHF
TRBV5-1	TRBJ1-1	CASSFGKGGEAFF
TRBV7-9	TRBJ2-1	CASSPTWEQFF
TRBV28	TRBJ1-2	CASSSYQGDYGYTF
TRBV19	TRBJ1-1	CATRYSGAGTEAFF
TRBV19	TRBJ1-3	CASTLDSSSGNTIYF
TRBV28	TRBJ2-3	CASSLGQGYSTDTQYF
TRBV19	TRBJ2-3	CASRYRETDTQYF
TRBV6-5	TRBJ1-1	CASSPTGLEAFF
TRBV4-1	TRBJ2-1	CASSQPGLATHNEQFF
TRBV19	TRBJ1-6	CASSMGGENSPLHF
TRBV2	TRBJ1-3	CASSGRTKGNTIYF
TRBV28	TRBJ1-2	CAIRPPTGQGAGSGYTF
TRBV3-1/TRBV3-2	TRBJ2-7	CASSQRQATYEQYF
TRBV2	TRBJ2-6	CASSGTGAGANVLTF
TRBV7-3	TRBJ1-6	CASSLIGQGNSPLHF
TRBV6-5	TRBJ2-7	CASRRGLSYEQYF
TRBV9	TRBJ2-1	CASSVGAGHSYNEQFF
TRBV5-1	TRBJ1-1	CASSSGGRAEAFF
TRBV19	TRBJ2-3	CASGEGGTDTQYF
TRBV14	TRBJ1-2	CASSQGGGFGYTF
TRBV12-5	TRBJ2-5	CASGEGQVIETQYF
TRBV12-5	TRBJ2-2	CASALVSGTYDTGELFF
TRBV11-3	TRBJ1-1	CASSLQGPNTEAFF
TRBV12-3/TRBV12-4	TRBJ1-1	CASSFRGNTEAFF
TRBV18	TRBJ1-2	CASSGDRGPYGYTF
TRBV5-1	TRBJ2-5	CASSPGGAQETQYF
TRBV5-1	TRBJ1-1	CASSLVGGSMNTEAFF
TRBV6-5	TRBJ1-5	CASRPGQGEGQPQHF
TRBV11-1	TRBJ2-1	CASSLVGQEYNEQFF
TRBV18	TRBJ2-1	CASSDLEVRGLDEQFF
TRBV19	TRBJ2-7	CASSIATGSTYEQYF
TRBV28	TRBJ2-7	CASSLDSSVDEQYF
TRBV7-8	TRBJ1-6	CASSPRDRGLNSPLHF
TRBV24-1	TRBJ1-3	CATSDSALSGNTIYF
TRBV5-1	TRBJ2-2	CASSFAGAANTGELFF
TRBV5-1	TRBJ1-1	CASSAGPSNTEAFF
TRBV5-1	TRBJ2-3	CASSGGGLGTDTQYF
TRBV7-6	TRBJ1-4	CASSLDRGLGEKLFF